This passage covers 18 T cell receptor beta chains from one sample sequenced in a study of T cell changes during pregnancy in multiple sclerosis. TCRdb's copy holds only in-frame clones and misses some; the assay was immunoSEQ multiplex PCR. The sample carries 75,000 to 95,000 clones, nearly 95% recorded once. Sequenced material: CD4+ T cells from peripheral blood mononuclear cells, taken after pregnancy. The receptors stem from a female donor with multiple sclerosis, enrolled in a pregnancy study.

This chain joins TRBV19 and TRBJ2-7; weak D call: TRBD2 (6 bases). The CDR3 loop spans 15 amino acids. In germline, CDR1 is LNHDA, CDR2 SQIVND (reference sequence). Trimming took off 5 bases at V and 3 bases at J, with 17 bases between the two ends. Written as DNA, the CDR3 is TGTGCCAGTAGTCCGAATTCCGGGGGTGGCTACGAGCAGTACTTC. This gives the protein CASSPNSGGGYEQYF.

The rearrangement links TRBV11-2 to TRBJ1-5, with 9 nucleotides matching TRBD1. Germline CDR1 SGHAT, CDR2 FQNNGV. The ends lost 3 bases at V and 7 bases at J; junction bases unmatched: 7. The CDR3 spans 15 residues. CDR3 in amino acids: CASSLGDRAHQPQHF. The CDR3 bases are TGTGCCAGCAGCTTGGGGGACAGGGCACACCAGCCCCAGCATTTT.

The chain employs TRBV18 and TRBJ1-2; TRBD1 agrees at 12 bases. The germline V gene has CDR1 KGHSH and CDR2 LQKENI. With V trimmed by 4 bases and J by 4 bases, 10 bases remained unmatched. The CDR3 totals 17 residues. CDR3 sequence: CASSRGQGAGTSYGYTF. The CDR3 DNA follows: TGTGCCAGCTCACGGGGACAGGGGGCTGGAACGAGCTATGGCTACACCTTC.

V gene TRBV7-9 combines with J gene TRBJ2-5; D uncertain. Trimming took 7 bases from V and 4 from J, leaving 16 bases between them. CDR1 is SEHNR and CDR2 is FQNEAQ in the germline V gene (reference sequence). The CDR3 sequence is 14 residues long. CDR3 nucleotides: TGTGCCAGCAACTCTATAGGAGTAGGAGAGACCCAGTACTTC. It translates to CASNSIGVGETQYF.

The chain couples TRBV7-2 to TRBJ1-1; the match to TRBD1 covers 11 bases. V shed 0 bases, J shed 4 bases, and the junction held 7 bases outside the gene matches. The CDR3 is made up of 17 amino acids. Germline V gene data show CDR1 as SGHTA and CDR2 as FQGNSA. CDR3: CASSLAGQGASRTEAFF. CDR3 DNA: TGTGCCAGCAGCTTAGCAGGACAGGGGGCCTCCCGCACTGAAGCTTTCTTT.

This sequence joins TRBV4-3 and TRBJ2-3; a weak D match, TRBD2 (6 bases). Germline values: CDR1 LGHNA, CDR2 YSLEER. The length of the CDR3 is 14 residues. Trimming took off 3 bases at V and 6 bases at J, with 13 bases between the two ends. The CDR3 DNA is TGCGCCAGCAGCCAGGGGGGTGGGAGGGATACGCAGTATTTT. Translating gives CASSQGGGRDTQYF.

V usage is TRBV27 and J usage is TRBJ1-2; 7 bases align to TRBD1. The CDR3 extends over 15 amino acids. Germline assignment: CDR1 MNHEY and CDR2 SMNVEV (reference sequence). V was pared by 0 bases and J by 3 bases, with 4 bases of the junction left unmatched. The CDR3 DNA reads TGTGCCAGCAGTTTATCGACAGGGTTATACTATGGCTACACCTTC. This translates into CASSLSTGLYYGYTF.

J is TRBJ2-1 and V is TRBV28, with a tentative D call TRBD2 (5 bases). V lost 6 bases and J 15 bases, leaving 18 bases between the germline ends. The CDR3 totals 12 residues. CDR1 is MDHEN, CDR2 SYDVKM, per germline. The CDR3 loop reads CASSLPNGNWFF. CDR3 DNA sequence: TGTGCCAGCAGCCTCCCCAACGGGAACTGGTTCTTC.

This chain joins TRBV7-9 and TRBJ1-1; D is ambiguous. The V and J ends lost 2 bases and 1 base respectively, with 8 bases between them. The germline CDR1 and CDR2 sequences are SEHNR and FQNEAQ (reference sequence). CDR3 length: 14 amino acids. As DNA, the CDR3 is TGTGCCAGCAGCTTAAGCCGTGCGAACACTGAAGCTTTCTTT. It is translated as CASSLSRANTEAFF.

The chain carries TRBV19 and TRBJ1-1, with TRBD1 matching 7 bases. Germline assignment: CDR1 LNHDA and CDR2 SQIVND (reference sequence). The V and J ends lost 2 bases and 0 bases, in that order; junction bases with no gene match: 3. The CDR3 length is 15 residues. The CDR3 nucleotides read TGTGCCAGTAGTATACGGGACAGACTGAACACTGAAGCTTTCTTT. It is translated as CASSIRDRLNTEAFF.

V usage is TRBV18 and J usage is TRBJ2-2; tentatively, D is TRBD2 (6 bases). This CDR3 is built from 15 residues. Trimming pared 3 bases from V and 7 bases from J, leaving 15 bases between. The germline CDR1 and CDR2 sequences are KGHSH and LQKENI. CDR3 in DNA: TGTGCCAGCTCACCCCTGGGACTCGGAAACGGGGAGCTGTTTTTT. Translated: CASSPLGLGNGELFF.

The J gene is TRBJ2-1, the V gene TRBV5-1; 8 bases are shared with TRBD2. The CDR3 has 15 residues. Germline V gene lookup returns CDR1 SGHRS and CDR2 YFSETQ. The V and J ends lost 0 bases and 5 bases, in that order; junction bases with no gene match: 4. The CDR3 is CASSLGVAGNNEQFF. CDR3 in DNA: TGCGCCAGCAGCTTGGGGGTAGCGGGGAACAATGAGCAGTTCTTC.

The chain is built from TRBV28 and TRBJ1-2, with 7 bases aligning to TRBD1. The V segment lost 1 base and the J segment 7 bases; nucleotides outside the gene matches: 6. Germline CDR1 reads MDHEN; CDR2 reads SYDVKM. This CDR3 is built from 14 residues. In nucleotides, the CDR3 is TGTGCCAGCAGTTTATTCCCCGGACAGGCTGGCTACACCTTC. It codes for CASSLFPGQAGYTF.

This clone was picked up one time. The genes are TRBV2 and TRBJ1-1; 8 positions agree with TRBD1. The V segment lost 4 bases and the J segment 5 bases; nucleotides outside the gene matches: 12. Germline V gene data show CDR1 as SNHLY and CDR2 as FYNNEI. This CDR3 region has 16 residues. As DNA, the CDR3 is TGTGCCAGCAGTGTCGGCGGGACAGGTGGCCGTACTGAAGCTTTCTTT. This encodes CASSVGGTGGRTEAFF.

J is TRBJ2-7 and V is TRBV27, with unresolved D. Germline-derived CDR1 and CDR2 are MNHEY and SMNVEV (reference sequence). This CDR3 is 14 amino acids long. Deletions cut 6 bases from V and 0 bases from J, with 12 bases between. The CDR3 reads CASSRHASSYEQYF. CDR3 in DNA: TGTGCCAGCAGCCGTCACGCCAGCTCCTACGAGCAGTACTTC.

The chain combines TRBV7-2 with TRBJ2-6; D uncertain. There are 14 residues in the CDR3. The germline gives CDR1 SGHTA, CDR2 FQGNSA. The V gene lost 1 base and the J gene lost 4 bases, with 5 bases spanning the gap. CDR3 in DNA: TGTGCCAGCAGCTTAGAGCCAGGGGCCAACGTCCTGACTTTC. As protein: CASSLEPGANVLTF.

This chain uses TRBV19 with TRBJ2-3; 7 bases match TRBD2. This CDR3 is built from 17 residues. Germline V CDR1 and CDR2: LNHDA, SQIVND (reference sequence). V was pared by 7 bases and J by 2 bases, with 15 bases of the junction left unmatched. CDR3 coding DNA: TGTGCCAGTACCCCGGGGGGAGCGGGAAGACTCACAGATACGCAGTATTTT. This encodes CASTPGGAGRLTDTQYF.

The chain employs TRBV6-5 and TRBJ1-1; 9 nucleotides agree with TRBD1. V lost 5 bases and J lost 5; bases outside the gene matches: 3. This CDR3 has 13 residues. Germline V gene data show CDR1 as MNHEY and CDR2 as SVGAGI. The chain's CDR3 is CASSKDRGTEAFF. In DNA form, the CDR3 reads TGTGCCAGCAGTAAAGACAGGGGGACTGAAGCTTTCTTT.